Sequencing of this TCR beta chain was carried out in a study of T cells in localized non-small cell lung cancer. CDR3 length: 13 amino acids. Trimming removed 10 bases at V and 0 bases at J, with 9 bases between. CDR1 and CDR2 (germline): LNHDA, SQIVND (reference sequence). Repertoires were generated with immunoSEQ multiplex PCR, while TCRdb's copy carries only in-frame clones and drops some. The sample records about 730 clones, roughly 36% being singletons. The clonotype originates from a man between 40 and 70 years old with stage II lung adenocarcinoma. The sample in question was normal lung tissue next to the tumor, obtained before any cancer treatment. The chain joins TRBV19 to TRBJ2-2, with D maybe TRBD2 (5 bases). The CDR3 nucleotides read TGTGCCACCGGGAACGCGAACACCGGGGAGCTGTTTTTT. It codes for CATGNANTGELFF.